The 24 T cell receptor beta chains listed next were all sequenced from one sample in a study of OX40 agonist ivuxolimab in advanced cancers. Library method: the immunoSEQ multiplex PCR assay. The source is immuneACCESS, and TCRdb retained only in-frame sequences with V and J called. Part of the clones is not carried over; for the studies checked, unresolved V genes explain less than half of this, and the remainder is unexplained. The sample table holds approximately 67,000 clones, of which about nine tenths were seen once. The biggest ten clones account for 5.9% of the sample. The material was CD4+ or CD8+ T cells sorted from blood, obtained in a trial of the OX40 agonist ivuxolimab. These receptors were obtained from an adult with an advanced solid tumor such as melanoma, head and neck, liver or kidney cancer.

The chain links TRBV4-2 to TRBJ1-2, with D unclear. This CDR3 comprises 16 residues. Germline CDR1 LGHNA, CDR2 YNFKEQ. V lost 0 bases to trimming and J lost 0 bases, with 11 bases between them. As DNA, the CDR3 is TGTGCCAGCAGCCAAGATTCCACGCCCGCTAACTATGGCTACACCTTC. Its translation is CASSQDSTPANYGYTF.

This sequence joins TRBV19 and TRBJ2-1; 7 bases match TRBD2. Germline values: CDR1 LNHDA, CDR2 SQIVND (reference sequence). The CDR3 extends over 14 amino acids. V was clipped by 5 bases and J by 4 bases; unmatched bases: 5. The CDR3 reads CASSLSGNYNEQFF. The CDR3 nucleotides are TGTGCCAGTAGTCTCAGCGGGAATTACAATGAGCAGTTCTTC.

The chain recombines TRBV28 with TRBJ2-1; 11 nucleotides align to TRBD2. Losses at the gene ends were 6 bases for V and 5 bases for J; bases not matched to a gene: 6. Germline assignment: CDR1 MDHEN and CDR2 SYDVKM. This CDR3 comprises 15 residues. The CDR3 protein is CASSYGTSGNNEQFF. CDR3 DNA sequence: TGTGCCAGCAGCTACGGGACTAGCGGCAACAATGAGCAGTTCTTC.

The V call is TRBV4-2, the J call TRBJ2-1, with D unresolved. Trimming removed 0 bases at V and 7 bases at J, with 13 bases between. Germline V CDR1 and CDR2: LGHNA, YNFKEQ. This CDR3 spans 15 amino acids. The CDR3 region is CASSQDLLVPNEQFF. In DNA, the CDR3 is TGTGCCAGCAGCCAAGATTTGCTAGTCCCTAATGAGCAGTTCTTC.

The rearrangement links TRBV11-3 to TRBJ1-5; D perhaps matches TRBD1 (6 bases). V was shortened by 0 bases and J by 6 bases, with 12 bases between the two germline ends. Germline V gene lookup returns CDR1 SGHNT and CDR2 YENEEA. CDR3 size: 15 residues. CDR3 in DNA: TGTGCCAGCAGCTTAGATCCGAAAGGGGGTCAGCCCCAGCATTTT. It encodes CASSLDPKGGQPQHF.

The J gene is TRBJ1-2, the V gene TRBV4-3; D possibly corresponds to TRBD1 (5 bases). CDR1 is LGHNA, CDR2 YSLEER, per germline. V lost 4 bases and J 4 bases, leaving 16 bases between the germline ends. This CDR3 comprises 15 residues. The CDR3 loop is CASSPGGSTVYGYTF. As DNA, the CDR3 is TGCGCCAGCAGCCCTGGGGGGAGCACGGTCTATGGCTACACCTTC.

This clone occurred once. The chain recombines TRBV10-3 with TRBJ1-1; D is possibly TRBD1 (5 bases). V lost 6 bases, J lost 1 base, and 9 bases lay in between. From germline, CDR1 is ENHRY and CDR2 SYGVKD. The CDR3 covers 13 residues. The CDR3 DNA sequence: TGTGCCATCAGCCAGAGGGGGAACACTGAAGCTTTCTTT. Amino acid sequence: CAISQRGNTEAFF.

The V and J genes are TRBV29-1 and TRBJ2-5; D not certain. The J call is uncertain, as TRBJ2-7 better fits the DNA end. Germline V gives CDR1 SQVTM, CDR2 ANQGSEA. This CDR3 comprises 11 residues. The CDR3 DNA reads TGCAGCGTTGGGGCAGACTACGAGCAGTACTTC. This codes for CSVGADYEQYF.

The rearrangement joins TRBV7-9 to TRBJ2-7; maybe TRBD1 (6 bases). V lost 0 bases to trimming and J lost 4 bases, with 7 bases between them. The CDR3 extends over 13 amino acids. Germline V gives CDR1 SEHNR, CDR2 FQNEAQ (reference sequence). CDR3 loop: CASSLATGYEQYF. For the CDR3, the DNA is TGTGCCAGCAGCTTAGCGACAGGATACGAGCAGTACTTC.

This chain links TRBV27 with TRBJ2-7; weak D call: TRBD1 (5 bases). The ends were cut back, 6 bases at V and 0 bases at J, with 12 bases in the middle. The length of the CDR3 is 14 residues. Germline V gene lookup returns CDR1 MNHEY and CDR2 SMNVEV (reference sequence). The CDR3 DNA reads TGTGCCAGCAGAGGGCAGGGTCTCTCCTACGAGCAGTACTTC. Its protein is CASRGQGLSYEQYF.

This clone was seen more than once but under ten times. V gene TRBV9 combines with J gene TRBJ2-5; 11 nucleotides match TRBD2. Per germline, CDR1 SGDLS and CDR2 YYNGEE. V gave up 1 base and J gave up 3 bases; unmatched junction bases: 8. This CDR3 contains 17 residues. The DNA of the CDR3 is TGTGCCAGCAGCGTATATGGGATACTAGCGGGAGAAGAGACCCAGTACTTC. Translated: CASSVYGILAGEETQYF.

The J gene is TRBJ2-7, the V gene TRBV30; TRBD2 matches 9 bases. Trimming took 4 bases from V and 3 from J; bases not matched to a gene: 7. Germline loops: CDR1 GTSNPN, CDR2 SVGIG (reference sequence). This CDR3 comprises 14 residues. The CDR3, as DNA: TGTGCCTGGACCACCGCGGGGGGGAGCTACGAGCAGTACTTC. This translates into CAWTTAGGSYEQYF.

The rearrangement joins TRBV11-2 to TRBJ2-3; D gene uncertain. Trimming pared 1 base from V and 3 bases from J, leaving 17 bases between. CDR1 is SGHAT and CDR2 is FQNNGV in the germline V gene. CDR3 size: 17 residues. The CDR3 here is CASSLVQPGGITDTQYF. CDR3 coding DNA: TGTGCCAGCAGCTTAGTCCAGCCGGGCGGAATAACAGATACGCAGTATTTT.

This clone has a single count. The gene calls are TRBV27 and TRBJ1-1, with D possibly TRBD1 on 6 matching bases. The V end was cut by 3 bases, the J end by 5 bases, with 13 bases between. Germline CDR1 and CDR2: MNHEY and SMNVEV (reference sequence). The CDR3 has 14 amino acids. This CDR3 is CASSLTGAGTEAFF. The CDR3 DNA sequence: TGTGCCAGCAGTTTGACGGGGGCTGGAACTGAAGCTTTCTTT.

The chain couples TRBV4-2 to TRBJ2-7, with 12 bases that match TRBD2. The CDR3 sequence is 18 residues long. In germline, CDR1 is LGHNA, CDR2 YNFKEQ. The J segment lost 0 bases and the V segment lost 3 bases, leaving 9 bases of the junction unmatched. The CDR3 protein is CASSQAGLAGLSSYEQYF. As DNA, the CDR3 is TGTGCCAGCAGCCAGGCGGGACTAGCGGGTCTAAGCTCCTACGAGCAGTACTTC.

The chain recombines TRBV7-2 with TRBJ1-2; D possibly corresponds to TRBD1 (6 bases). The CDR3 totals 16 residues. The ends were cut back, 3 bases at V and 2 bases at J, with 16 bases in the middle. Germline loops: CDR1 SGHTA, CDR2 FQGNSA. This chain's CDR3 is CASSFVGGFTNYGYTF. CDR3 nucleotides: TGTGCCAGCAGCTTTGTAGGGGGGTTTACAAACTATGGCTACACCTTC.

This clone has a single count. J is TRBJ2-3 and V is TRBV7-2; D may match TRBD1 or TRBD2 (6 bases each). Germline CDR1 is SGHTA and CDR2 is FQGNSA. CDR3 length: 15 amino acids. The V end lost 10 bases, the J end lost 0 bases, and 17 bases lay between the germline ends. CDR3 protein: CATTYGGHSTDTQYF. The CDR3 DNA is TGTGCCACGACCTACGGGGGCCATAGCACAGATACGCAGTATTTT. The full variable domain, with the rest looked up from reference TRBV7-2 and TRBJ2-3, is GAGVSQSPSNKVTEKGKDVELRCDPISGHTALYWYRQSLGQGLEFLIYFQGNSAPDKSGLPSDRFSAERTGGSVSTLTIQRTQQEDSAVYLCATTYGGHSTDTQYFGPGTRLTVL.

The chain joins TRBV5-1 to TRBJ2-7; 9 positions agree with TRBD1. This CDR3 is 14 amino acids long. CDR1 and CDR2 (germline): SGHRS, YFSETQ. The V segment lost 4 bases and the J segment 5 bases; nucleotides outside the gene matches: 7. The DNA of the CDR3 is TGCGCCAGCAGCCCATTTGGGACAGGGAACGAGCAGTACTTC. Its protein product is CASSPFGTGNEQYF.

The chain combines TRBV11-1 with TRBJ2-5; TRBD1 aligns across 7 bases. The length of the CDR3 is 16 residues. V shed 5 bases, J shed 2 bases, and the junction held 11 bases outside the gene matches. The germline CDR1 and CDR2 sequences are SGHAT and FQDESV (reference sequence). DNA for the CDR3: TGTGCCAGCAGCAAGAACAGGGGTCGGATACAAGAGACCCAGTACTTC. It yields the protein CASSKNRGRIQETQYF.

The chain recombines TRBV5-1 with TRBJ1-5; TRBD1 matches at 8 bases. V shed 2 bases, J shed 7 bases, and the junction held 5 bases outside the gene matches. Germline V gene sequence: CDR1 SGHRS, CDR2 YFSETQ. The CDR3 extends over 14 amino acids. CDR3 sequence (DNA): TGCGCCAGCAGCTTTGAGACAGGGGACCAGCCCCAGCATTTT. It yields the protein CASSFETGDQPQHF.

This chain joins TRBV18 and TRBJ2-7; TRBD1 is a possible D gene (6 bases). The CDR3 loop spans 17 amino acids. The germline gives CDR1 KGHSH, CDR2 LQKENI. V was clipped by 1 base and J by 2 bases, with 18 bases between them. The CDR3 here is CASSPLQGLGATYEQYF. CDR3 in DNA: TGTGCCAGCTCACCACTCCAGGGGCTAGGGGCCACCTACGAGCAGTACTTC.

The chain carries TRBV9 and TRBJ2-3; 7 bases match TRBD2. Germline CDR1 SGDLS, CDR2 YYNGEE. The CDR3 runs to 15 residues. Unmatched junction bases numbered 6, after V lost 3 bases and J lost 2 bases. The chain's CDR3 is CASSASGDLTDTQYF. The CDR3 DNA reads as TGTGCCAGCAGCGCCAGCGGGGACCTCACAGATACGCAGTATTTT.

V is TRBV19 and J is TRBJ2-7, with TRBD1 identical over 8 bases. The junction had 5 bases not matched to a gene; V was cut back by 5 bases and J by 2 bases. Germline values: CDR1 LNHDA, CDR2 SQIVND (reference sequence). This CDR3 has 14 residues. Written as DNA, the CDR3 is TGTGCCAGTAGTGGCGGGACAGGACCCTACGAGCAGTACTTC. Translating it yields CASSGGTGPYEQYF.

The chain combines TRBV4-2 with TRBJ2-7, with D unclear. The CDR3 spans 16 residues. Trimming removed 3 bases from V and 5 bases from J, with 20 bases in between. Germline V gene lookup returns CDR1 LGHNA and CDR2 YNFKEQ. The CDR3: CASSQLSGPSEDEQYF. The CDR3 DNA sequence: TGTGCCAGCAGCCAGCTCTCCGGGCCCTCTGAAGACGAGCAGTACTTC.